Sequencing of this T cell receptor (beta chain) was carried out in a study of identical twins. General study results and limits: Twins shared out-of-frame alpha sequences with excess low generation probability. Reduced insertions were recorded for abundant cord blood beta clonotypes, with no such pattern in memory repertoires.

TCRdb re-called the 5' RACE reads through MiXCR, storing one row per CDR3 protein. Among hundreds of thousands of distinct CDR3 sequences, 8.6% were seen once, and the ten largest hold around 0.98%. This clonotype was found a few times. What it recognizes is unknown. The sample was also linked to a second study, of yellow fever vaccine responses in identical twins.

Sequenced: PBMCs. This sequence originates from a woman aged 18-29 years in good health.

This chain's CDR3 is CASSYTGTRNNEQFF. CDR3 sequence (DNA): TGTGCCAGCAGCTACACCGGGACTCGGAACAATGAGCAGTTCTTC. The chain has TRBV9 and TRBJ2-1, with D perhaps matching TRBD2 (6 bases). The CDR3 runs 15 residues. V lost 4 bases and J lost 5, with 16 bases in between. Looked up from germline, CDR1 is SGDLS and CDR2 is YYNGEE. The whole variable domain, remainder taken from reference TRBV9 and TRBJ2-1, is DSGVTQTPKHLITATGQRVTLRCSPRSGDLSVYWYQQSLDQGLQFLIQYYNGEERAKGNILERFSAQQFPDLHSELNLSSLELGDSALYFCASSYTGTRNNEQFFGPGTRLTVL.